This TCR beta chain originates from a study of T cell responses to AZD1222 COVID-19 vaccine (dated by TCRdb to about 2021). Context from the whole study: A total of just over 230 trial participants underwent TCR sequencing, of whom 200 to 220 had received two doses of AZD1222 and roughly 26 had received two doses of the MenACWY control vaccine. Trial participants were enrolled into age subgroups of 18-55, 56-69 and 70-plus years, which contained about 150, 27 and 61 TCR-sequenced participants, respectively. Study-level results and caveats: Only five to seven AZD1222 recipients were SARS-CoV-2 seropositive at baseline, limiting conclusions about previously exposed vaccinees. Participants were mostly white British, with more females than males. The authors suggested clonal diversity may have been underestimated. No day 14 peak-response samples were available, so repertoires were characterized only after the peak T cell response. After two AZD1222 doses, spike-specific TCR breadth and depth were significantly higher than at day 0 and than in MenACWY recipients. The 56-69-year group was small, and its depth increase did not reach significance, likely because of low power. Reportedly, close to half of the unique spike-specific TCRs recognized epitopes lying outside the regions that are mutated in the B.1.351 and B.1.1.7 variants. The whole spike protein was spanned by vaccine-associated CD4 TCRs, and dominant responses were seen in regions 160-218 and 743-854.

The CDR3 regions of human TCRbeta chains were analyzed by immunosequencing. Turning to the authors' computational methods: Repertoire TCRs were checked for matches against a reference library of SARS-CoV-2-specific TCRs that had been generated using the MIRA antigen-specificity platform. Breadth was defined as the fraction of unique TCRs that were SARS-CoV-2-associated, and depth was defined as the fraction of total T cells that were SARS-CoV-2-associated. Each spike-specific TCR was assigned to its reactive spike region and to a CD4 or CD8 class using the MIRA data. Log10-transformed breadth and depth values were compared by one-way ANOVA with Sidak's multiple comparisons tests. The table was pulled from immuneACCESS by TCRdb, which kept in-frame rearrangements only. Such tables lose some clones; where checked, under half of the loss comes from unresolved V genes, and the rest has no known cause. V and J calls and clone size are as listed in that table; D and trimming were resolved from the DNA. Across this sample there are roughly 180,000 clones, with roughly 90% seen only once. The ten most abundant clones make up less than 2% of the sample.

The sample's time point label, in plain terms: about 28 days (+/-7) after the second vaccine dose. AZD1222 recipients whose second dose came at about 4 weeks and those whose second dose came at about 12 weeks were combined into one group, since spike-specific TCR depth and breadth did not differ between the two schedules. Vaccinee samples came from UK trials COV001 and COV002, including a single-blind randomized controlled phase 2/3 trial of AZD1222 (ChAdOx1 nCoV-19) in healthy adults. For TCRbeta chain sequencing, PBMC samples were collected from trial participants at day 0 and at day 28 after the second dose. The CDR3 contains 13 residues, cysteine and phenylalanine counted. Only the CDR3 DNA stays, 39 bases, in frame from base 1. The germline V gene specifies LGHNA as CDR1 and YSLEER as CDR2. As concerns this clone: The clone's antigen remains unknown. One end of the junction varies from germline; a read error may be responsible.

Sequenced material: peripheral blood, taken 28 days after the second AZD1222 dose. The chain was built from TRBV4-3 and TRBJ2-7; tentative D gene TRBD1, with 6 bases matching. This sequence was found in an adult who received the AZD1222 COVID-19 vaccine. In nucleotides, the sequence is TGCGCCAGCAGCCAAGAAAGGAACCGGGACATAAGCTTC. Its protein product is CASSQERNRDISF.